This paragraph covers one T cell receptor beta chain sequence. Its specificity is not known. The data belong to a study of siplizumab effects on memory and regulatory T cells. Study findings and constraints: Tracing alloreactive clones into unstimulated subsets worked for only a minor fraction of them. Mappable alloreactive CD4+ clones averaged approximately 62% Treg-derived with siplizumab versus 26.9% in controls.

Sequencing was performed with immunoSEQ multiplex PCR; in TCRdb, only in-frame clones are kept and a portion is missing. Of more than 95,000 clones in the sample, approximately 94% were seen once. The specimen was CD4+ T cells sorted from blood. The clonotype comes from a human donor in good health.

The CDR3 DNA is TGTGCCAGCAGCATAGAGTGGGCAGAGACCCAGTACTTC. This gives the protein CASSIEWAETQYF. The chain couples TRBV7-2 to TRBJ2-5; no reliable D call. The CDR3 is made up of 13 amino acids. The germline V and J ends were trimmed by 5 bases and 4 bases, with 11 bases remaining between them. The germline CDR1 and CDR2 sequences are SGHTA and FQGNSA. Drawing the rest from reference TRBV7-2 and TRBJ2-5, the complete variable domain is GAGVSQSPSNKVTEKGKDVELRCDPISGHTALYWYRQSLGQGLEFLIYFQGNSAPDKSGLPSDRFSAERTGGSVSTLTIQRTQQEDSAVYLCASSIEWAETQYFGPGTRLLVL.